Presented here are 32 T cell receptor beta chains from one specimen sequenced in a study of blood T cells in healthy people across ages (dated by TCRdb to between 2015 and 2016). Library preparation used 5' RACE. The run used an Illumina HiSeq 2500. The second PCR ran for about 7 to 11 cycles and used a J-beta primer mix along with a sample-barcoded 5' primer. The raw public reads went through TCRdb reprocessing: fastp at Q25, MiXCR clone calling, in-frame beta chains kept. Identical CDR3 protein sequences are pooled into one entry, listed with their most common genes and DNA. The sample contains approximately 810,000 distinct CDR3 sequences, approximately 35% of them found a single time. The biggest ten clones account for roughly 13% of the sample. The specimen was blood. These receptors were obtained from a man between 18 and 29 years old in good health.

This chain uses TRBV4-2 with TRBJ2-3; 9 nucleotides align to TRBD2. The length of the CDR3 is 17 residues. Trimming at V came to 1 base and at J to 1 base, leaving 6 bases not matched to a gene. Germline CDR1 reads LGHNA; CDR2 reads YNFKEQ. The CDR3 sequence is CASSQVIAGAGTDTQYF. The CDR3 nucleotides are TGTGCCAGCAGCCAAGTAATAGCGGGAGCAGGCACAGATACGCAGTATTTT.

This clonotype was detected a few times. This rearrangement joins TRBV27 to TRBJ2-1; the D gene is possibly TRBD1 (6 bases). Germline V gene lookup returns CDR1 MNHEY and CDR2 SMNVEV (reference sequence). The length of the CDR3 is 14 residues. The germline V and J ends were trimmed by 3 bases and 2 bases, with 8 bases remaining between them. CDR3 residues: CASSFGTTYNEQFF. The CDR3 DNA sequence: TGTGCCAGCAGTTTTGGGACAACCTACAATGAGCAGTTCTTC.

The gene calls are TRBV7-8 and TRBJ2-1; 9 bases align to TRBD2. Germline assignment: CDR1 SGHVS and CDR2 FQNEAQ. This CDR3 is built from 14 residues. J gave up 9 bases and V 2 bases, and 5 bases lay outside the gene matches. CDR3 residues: CASSLRRGGREQFF. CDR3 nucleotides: TGTGCCAGCAGCTTAAGGCGGGGGGGACGTGAGCAGTTCTTC.

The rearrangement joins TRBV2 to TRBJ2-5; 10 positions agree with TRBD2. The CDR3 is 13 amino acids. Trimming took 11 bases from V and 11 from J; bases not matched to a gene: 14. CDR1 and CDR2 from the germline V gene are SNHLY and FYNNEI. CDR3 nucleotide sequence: TGTGCCGGCAACCTAGCGGGGGCCAATGAGCAGTACTTC. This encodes CAGNLAGANEQYF.

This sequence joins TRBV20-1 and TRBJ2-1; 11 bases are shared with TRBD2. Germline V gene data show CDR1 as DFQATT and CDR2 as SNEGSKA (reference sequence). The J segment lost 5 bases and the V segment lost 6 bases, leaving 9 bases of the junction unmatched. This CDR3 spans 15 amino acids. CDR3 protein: CSAKPGLAANNEQFF. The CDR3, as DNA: TGCAGTGCCAAGCCGGGACTAGCGGCGAACAATGAGCAGTTCTTC.

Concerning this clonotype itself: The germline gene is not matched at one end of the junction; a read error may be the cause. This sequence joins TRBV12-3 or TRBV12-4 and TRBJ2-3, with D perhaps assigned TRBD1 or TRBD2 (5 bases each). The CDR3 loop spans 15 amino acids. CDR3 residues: CASSDTGARADAQYF. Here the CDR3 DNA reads TGTGCCAGCAGCGACACCGGGGCTAGGGCAGATGCGCAGTATTTT.

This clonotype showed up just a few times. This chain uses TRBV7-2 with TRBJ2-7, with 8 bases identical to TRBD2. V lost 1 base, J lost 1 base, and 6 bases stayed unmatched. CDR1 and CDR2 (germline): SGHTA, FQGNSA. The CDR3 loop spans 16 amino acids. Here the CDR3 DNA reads TGTGCCAGCAGCTTAGTTTGGCGGGGGGAGTCCTACGAGCAGTACTTC. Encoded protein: CASSLVWRGESYEQYF.

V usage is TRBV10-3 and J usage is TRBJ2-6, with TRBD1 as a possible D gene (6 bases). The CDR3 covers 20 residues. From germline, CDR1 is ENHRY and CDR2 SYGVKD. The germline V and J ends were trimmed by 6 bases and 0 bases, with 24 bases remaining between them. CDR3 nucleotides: TGTGCCATCAGCCAGGGAAAAGGGCAGGGGAATGGCTCTGGGGCCAACGTCCTGACTTTC. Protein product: CAISQGKGQGNGSGANVLTF.

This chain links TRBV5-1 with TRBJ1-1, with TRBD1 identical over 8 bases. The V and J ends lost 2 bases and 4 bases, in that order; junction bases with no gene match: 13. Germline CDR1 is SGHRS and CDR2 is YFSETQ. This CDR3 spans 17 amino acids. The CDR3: CASSLRTGLVAGTEAFF. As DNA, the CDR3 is TGCGCCAGCAGCTTACGGACAGGGTTGGTTGCGGGCACTGAAGCTTTCTTT.

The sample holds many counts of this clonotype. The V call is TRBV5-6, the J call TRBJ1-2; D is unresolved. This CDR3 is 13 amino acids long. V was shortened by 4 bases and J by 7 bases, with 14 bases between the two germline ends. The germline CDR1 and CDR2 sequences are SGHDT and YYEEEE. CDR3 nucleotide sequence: TGTGCCAGCAGCGCGGAGAGGCGATCTGGCTACACCTTC. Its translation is CASSAERRSGYTF.

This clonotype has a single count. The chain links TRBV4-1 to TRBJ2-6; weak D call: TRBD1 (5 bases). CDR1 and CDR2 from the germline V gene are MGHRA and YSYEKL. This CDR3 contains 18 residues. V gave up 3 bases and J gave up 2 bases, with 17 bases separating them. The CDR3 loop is CASSQWGHARTGANVLTF. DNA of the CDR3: TGCGCCAGCAGCCAGTGGGGCCATGCGAGAACTGGGGCCAACGTCCTGACTTTC.

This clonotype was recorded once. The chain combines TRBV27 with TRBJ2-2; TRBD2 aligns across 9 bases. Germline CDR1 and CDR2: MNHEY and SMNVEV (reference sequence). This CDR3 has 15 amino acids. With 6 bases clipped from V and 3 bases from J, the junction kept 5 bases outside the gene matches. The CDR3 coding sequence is TGTGCCAGCAGCCTAGCGGGACCATACACCGGGGAGCTGTTTTTT. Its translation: CASSLAGPYTGELFF.

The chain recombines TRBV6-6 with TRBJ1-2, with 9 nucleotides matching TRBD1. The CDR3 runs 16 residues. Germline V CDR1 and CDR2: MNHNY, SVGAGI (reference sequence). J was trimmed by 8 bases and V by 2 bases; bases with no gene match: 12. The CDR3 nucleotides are TGTGCCAGCAGTTACCCTCTACCGGGACAGGGCTCAGGCTACACCTTC. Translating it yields CASSYPLPGQGSGYTF.

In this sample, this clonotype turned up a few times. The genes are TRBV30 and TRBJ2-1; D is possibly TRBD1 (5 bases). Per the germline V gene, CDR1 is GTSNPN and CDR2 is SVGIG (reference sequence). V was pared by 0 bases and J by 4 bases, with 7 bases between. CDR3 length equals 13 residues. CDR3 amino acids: CAWSVQVYNEQFF. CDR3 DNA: TGTGCCTGGAGTGTACAGGTTTACAATGAGCAGTTCTTC.

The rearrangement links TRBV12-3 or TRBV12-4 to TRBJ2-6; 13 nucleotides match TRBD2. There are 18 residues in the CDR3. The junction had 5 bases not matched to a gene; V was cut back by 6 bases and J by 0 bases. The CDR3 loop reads CASRSGLAGSSGANVLTF. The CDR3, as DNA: TGTGCCAGCAGATCGGGACTAGCGGGGTCCTCTGGGGCCAACGTCCTGACTTTC.

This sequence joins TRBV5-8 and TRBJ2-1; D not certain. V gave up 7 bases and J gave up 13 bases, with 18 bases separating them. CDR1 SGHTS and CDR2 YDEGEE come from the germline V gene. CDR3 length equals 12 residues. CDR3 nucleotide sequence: TGTGCCAGCGAACGGTGGCAAGAGACCCAGTTCTTC. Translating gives CASERWQETQFF.

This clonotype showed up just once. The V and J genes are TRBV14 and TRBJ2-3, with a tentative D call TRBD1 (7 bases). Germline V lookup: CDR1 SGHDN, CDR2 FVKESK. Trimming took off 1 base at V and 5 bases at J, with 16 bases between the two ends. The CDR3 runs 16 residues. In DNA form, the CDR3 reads TGTGCCAGCAGCCAAGCTAACAGGGGAGGTCGAGATACGCAGTATTTT. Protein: CASSQANRGGRDTQYF.

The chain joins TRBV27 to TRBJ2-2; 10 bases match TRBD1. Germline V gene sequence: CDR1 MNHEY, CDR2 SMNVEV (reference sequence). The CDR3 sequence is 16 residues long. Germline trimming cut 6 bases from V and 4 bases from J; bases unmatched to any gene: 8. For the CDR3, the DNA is TGTGCCAGCAGCCCAGACAGGGGGCTATCCACCGGGGAGCTGTTTTTT. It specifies CASSPDRGLSTGELFF.

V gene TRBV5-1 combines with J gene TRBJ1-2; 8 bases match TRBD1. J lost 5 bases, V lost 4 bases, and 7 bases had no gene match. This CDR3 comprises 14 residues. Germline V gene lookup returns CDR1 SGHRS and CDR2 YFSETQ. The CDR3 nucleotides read TGCGCCAGCAGCGACGTACAGGGGGGTTATGGCTACACCTTC. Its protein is CASSDVQGGYGYTF.

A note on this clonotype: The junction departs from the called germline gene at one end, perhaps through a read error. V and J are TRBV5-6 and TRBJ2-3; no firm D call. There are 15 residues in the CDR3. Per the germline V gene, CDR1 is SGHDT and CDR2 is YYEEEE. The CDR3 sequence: CASIPNGVVTDMQYF. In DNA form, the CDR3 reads TGTGCCAGCATCCCCAACGGCGTCGTCACAGATATGCAGTATTTT.

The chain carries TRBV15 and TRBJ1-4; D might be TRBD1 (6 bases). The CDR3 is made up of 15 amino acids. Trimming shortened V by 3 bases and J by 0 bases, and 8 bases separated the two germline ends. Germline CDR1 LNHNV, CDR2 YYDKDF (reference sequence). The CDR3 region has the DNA TGTGCCACCAGCAGTCGACAGGCAACTAATGAAAAACTGTTTTTT. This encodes CATSSRQATNEKLFF.

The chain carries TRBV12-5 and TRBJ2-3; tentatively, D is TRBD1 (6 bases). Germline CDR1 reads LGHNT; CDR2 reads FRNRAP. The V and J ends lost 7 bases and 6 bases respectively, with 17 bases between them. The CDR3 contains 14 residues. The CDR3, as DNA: TGTGCTAGTGCCCCCGGCCCTACAGGGGATACGCAGTATTTT. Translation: CASAPGPTGDTQYF. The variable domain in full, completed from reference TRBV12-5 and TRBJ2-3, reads DARVTQTPRHKVTEMGQEVTMRCQPILGHNTVFWYRQTMMQGLELLAYFRNRAPLDDSGMPKDRFSAEMPDATLATLKIQPSEPRDSAVYFCASAPGPTGDTQYFGPGTRLTVL.

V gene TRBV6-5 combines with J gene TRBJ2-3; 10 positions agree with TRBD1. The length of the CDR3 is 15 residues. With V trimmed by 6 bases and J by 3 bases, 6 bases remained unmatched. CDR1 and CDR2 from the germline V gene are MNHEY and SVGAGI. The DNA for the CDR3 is TGTGCCAGCAGGAAGGACAGGGGGGGGACAGATACGCAGTATTTT. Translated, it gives CASRKDRGGTDTQYF.

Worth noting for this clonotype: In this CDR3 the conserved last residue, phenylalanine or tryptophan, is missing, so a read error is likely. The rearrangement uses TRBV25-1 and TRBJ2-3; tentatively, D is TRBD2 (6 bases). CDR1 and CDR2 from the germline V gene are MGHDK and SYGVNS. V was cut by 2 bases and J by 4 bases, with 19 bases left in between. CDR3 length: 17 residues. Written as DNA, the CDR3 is TGTGCCAGCAGTGAACCCTACCAAGCGGGCCCCGCAGATACGCAGTATCTT. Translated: CASSEPYQAGPADTQYL.

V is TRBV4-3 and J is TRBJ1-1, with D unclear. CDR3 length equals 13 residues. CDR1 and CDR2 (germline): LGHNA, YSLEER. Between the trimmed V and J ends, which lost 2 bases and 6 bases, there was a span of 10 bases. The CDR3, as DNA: TGCGCCAGCAGCCAACTAGGGAGCGCTGAAGCTTTCTTT. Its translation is CASSQLGSAEAFF.

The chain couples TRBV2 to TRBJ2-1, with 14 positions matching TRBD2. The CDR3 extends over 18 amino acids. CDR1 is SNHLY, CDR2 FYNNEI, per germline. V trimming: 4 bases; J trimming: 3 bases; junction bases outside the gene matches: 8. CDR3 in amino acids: CASSAGLAGALFYNEQFF. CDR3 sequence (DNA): TGTGCCAGCAGTGCGGGACTAGCGGGGGCATTGTTCTACAATGAGCAGTTCTTC.

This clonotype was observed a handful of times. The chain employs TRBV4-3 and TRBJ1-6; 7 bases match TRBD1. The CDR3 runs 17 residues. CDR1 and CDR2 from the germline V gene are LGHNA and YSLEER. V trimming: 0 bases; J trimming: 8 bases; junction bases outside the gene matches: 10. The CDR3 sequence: CASSQDVTGKVDSPLHF. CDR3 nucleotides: TGCGCCAGCAGCCAAGATGTGACAGGGAAGGTTGATTCACCCCTCCACTTT.

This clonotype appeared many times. Written as DNA, the CDR3 is TGCGCCAGCAGCCAACAACAGGGTTCGGACTATGGCTACACCTTC. As protein: CASSQQQGSDYGYTF. The chain combines TRBV4-3 with TRBJ1-2; D possibly corresponds to TRBD1 (6 bases). CDR1 is LGHNA and CDR2 is YSLEER in the germline V gene. V lost 2 bases, J lost 3 bases, and 13 bases lay in between. The CDR3 has 15 residues.

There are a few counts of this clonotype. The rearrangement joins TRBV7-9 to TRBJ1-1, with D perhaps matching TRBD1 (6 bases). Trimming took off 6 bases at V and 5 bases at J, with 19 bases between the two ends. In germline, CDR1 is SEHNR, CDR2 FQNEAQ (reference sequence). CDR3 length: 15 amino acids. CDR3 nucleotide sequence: TGTGCCAGCAGGCCCTCGGGCCAGGGGAGAACTGAAGCTTTCTTT. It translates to CASRPSGQGRTEAFF.

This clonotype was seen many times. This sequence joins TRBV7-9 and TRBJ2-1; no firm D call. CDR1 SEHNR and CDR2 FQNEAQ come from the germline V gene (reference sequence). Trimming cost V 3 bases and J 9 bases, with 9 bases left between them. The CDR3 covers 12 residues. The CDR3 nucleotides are TGTGCCAGCAGCTTTTCCACCGGTGAGCAGTTCTTC. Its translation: CASSFSTGEQFF.

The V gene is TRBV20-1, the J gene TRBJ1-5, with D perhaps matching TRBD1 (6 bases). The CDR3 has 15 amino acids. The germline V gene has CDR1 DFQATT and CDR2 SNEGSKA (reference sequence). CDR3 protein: CSATDSRNSNQPQHF. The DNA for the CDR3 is TGCAGCGCGACGGACAGTAGGAATAGCAATCAGCCCCAGCATTTT.

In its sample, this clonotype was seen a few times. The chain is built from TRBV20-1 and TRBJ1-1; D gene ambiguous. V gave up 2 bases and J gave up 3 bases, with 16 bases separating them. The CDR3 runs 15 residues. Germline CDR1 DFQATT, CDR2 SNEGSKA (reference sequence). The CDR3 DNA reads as TGCAGTGCTAGACGCCCCCCAAGCGGGGACACTGAAGCTTTCTTT. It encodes CSARRPPSGDTEAFF.